This T cell receptor beta chain was captured in a study of T cell changes during pregnancy in multiple sclerosis. Only in-frame clones appear in the TCRdb table, and some are missing; sequencing was by immunoSEQ multiplex PCR. Of 40,000 to 50,000 clones in the sample, 94% were seen once. Germline-derived CDR1 and CDR2 are KGHSH and LQKENI. The CDR3 is 13 amino acids. V lost 4 bases and J 1 base, leaving 7 bases between the germline ends. Sequenced material: CD4+ T cells from peripheral blood mononuclear cells, taken in the third trimester of pregnancy. This TCR was recovered from a female donor with multiple sclerosis, enrolled in a pregnancy study. The V gene is TRBV18, the J gene TRBJ1-1; tentative D call: TRBD1 (5 bases). The CDR3 spells CASSRQTNTEAFF. The CDR3 coding sequence is TGTGCCAGCTCACGACAGACGAACACTGAAGCTTTCTTT.